Each of the 12 T cell receptor beta chains below was sequenced from the same sample in a study of cytomegalovirus exposure and HLA in healthy donors (dated by TCRdb to about 2017). Receptor amplification or capture employed the immunoSEQ multiplex PCR assay. TCRdb carries this immuneACCESS record with in-frame sequences only. Its versions omit some clonotypes, under half of them owing to an unresolved V gene in the studies checked, with the rest unexplained. The sample records fewer than 200,000 clones, roughly 96% of which are singletons. Of the sample, roughly 1% falls within the top ten clones. The sequenced sample was PBMCs. The receptors were sampled from a woman aged 18-35 years in good health and CMV-seronegative.

The genes are TRBV27 and TRBJ2-7; 9 bases agree with TRBD2. The CDR3 is 15 residues long. The germline V gene encodes CDR1 MNHEY and CDR2 SMNVEV (reference sequence). V shed 6 bases, J shed 9 bases, and the junction held 15 bases outside the gene matches. The CDR3, as DNA: TGTGCCAGCAGCCTTAGCGGGGGAAACCTACGAGGGCAGTACTTC. It is translated as CASSLSGGNLRGQYF.

The chain's CDR3 is CASSYSEGGDQPQHF. CDR3 bases: TGTGCCAGCAGTTACTCGGAAGGGGGAGATCAGCCCCAGCATTTT. This chain connects TRBV6-5 to TRBJ1-5, with D perhaps matching TRBD1 (6 bases). The germline V gene has CDR1 MNHEY and CDR2 SVGAGI. This CDR3 comprises 15 residues. The germline V and J ends were trimmed by 0 bases and 5 bases, with 11 bases remaining between them.

The rearrangement links TRBV9 to TRBJ2-1; the match to TRBD1 covers 11 bases. With 0 bases clipped from V and 6 bases from J, the junction kept 2 bases outside the gene matches. Germline V gene data show CDR1 as SGDLS and CDR2 as YYNGEE. The CDR3 consists of 15 residues. The CDR3 reads CASSVAGTGGNEQFF. CDR3 sequence (DNA): TGTGCCAGCAGCGTAGCCGGGACAGGGGGCAATGAGCAGTTCTTC.

The DNA for the CDR3 is TGTGCCAGCAGCACTACCGGGACAGGGGGCGAGCAGTACTTC. It encodes CASSTTGTGGEQYF. The chain recombines TRBV11-1 with TRBJ2-7; 11 bases map to TRBD1. The trim removed 5 bases at V and 6 bases at J, leaving 6 bases unmatched. The CDR3 has 14 amino acids. The germline V gene has CDR1 SGHAT and CDR2 FQDESV (reference sequence).

J is TRBJ1-6 and V is TRBV6-1; D unclear. Trimming left V 0 bases short and J 2 bases short, with 5 bases between. CDR1 is MNHNS, CDR2 SASEGT, per germline. This CDR3 contains 15 residues. CDR3 sequence: CASSEAIAYNSPLHF. CDR3 DNA sequence: TGTGCCAGCAGTGAAGCCATAGCCTATAATTCACCCCTCCACTTT.

This rearrangement joins TRBV7-6 to TRBJ1-1; 8 positions agree with TRBD1. Trimming took 2 bases from V and 2 from J; bases not matched to a gene: 4. This CDR3 has 15 amino acids. Per germline, CDR1 SGHVS and CDR2 FNYEAQ. CDR3 loop: CASSLQGAVNTEAFF. The CDR3 coding sequence is TGTGCCAGCAGCTTACAGGGGGCCGTAAACACTGAAGCTTTCTTT.

The chain uses TRBV9 and TRBJ2-5; perhaps TRBD2 as D (6 bases). The germline gives CDR1 SGDLS, CDR2 YYNGEE. The CDR3 is made up of 13 amino acids. Trimming took 4 bases from V and 4 from J, leaving 11 bases between them. CDR3 nucleotide sequence: TGTGCCAGCAGCCCCAGGAGGGGAGAGACCCAGTACTTC. Residues: CASSPRRGETQYF.

The V and J genes are TRBV18 and TRBJ1-1, with TRBD1 identical over 7 bases. Trimming at V came to 6 bases and at J to 4 bases, leaving 2 bases not matched to a gene. The CDR3 consists of 12 residues. In germline, CDR1 is KGHSH, CDR2 LQKENI. CDR3 loop: CASSRGSTEAFF. CDR3 in DNA: TGTGCCAGCTCCAGGGGGTCCACTGAAGCTTTCTTT.

This clone was counted a single time. The chain couples TRBV18 to TRBJ2-5, with 7 positions matching TRBD2. Per germline, CDR1 KGHSH and CDR2 LQKENI. After removal of 1 base from V and 5 bases from J, the junction contained 1 base not matched to a gene. This CDR3 region has 13 residues. The CDR3 loop is CASSPQGGETQYF. DNA for the CDR3: TGTGCCAGCTCACCACAGGGAGGGGAGACCCAGTACTTC.

This clone was detected once. V gene TRBV5-1 combines with J gene TRBJ1-5, with D uncertain. V was cut by 4 bases and J by 3 bases, with 11 bases left in between. CDR3 length: 14 amino acids. The germline V gene has CDR1 SGHRS and CDR2 YFSETQ. The CDR3 sequence: CASSEGGINQPQHF. The DNA of the CDR3 is TGCGCCAGCAGCGAAGGAGGAATCAATCAGCCCCAGCATTTT.

The gene calls are TRBV13 and TRBJ2-5; a weak D match, TRBD1 (5 bases). This CDR3 is 14 amino acids long. Germline V gene data show CDR1 as PRHDT and CDR2 as FYEKMQ (reference sequence). The V end lost 5 bases, the J end lost 5 bases, and 15 bases lay between the germline ends. The CDR3 DNA sequence: TGTGCCAGCAGCCCCAGCTCAGGGATGGAGACCCAGTACTTC. Its translation is CASSPSSGMETQYF. The full variable domain, its missing parts supplied by reference TRBV13 and TRBJ2-5, is AAGVIQSPRHLIKEKRETATLKCYPIPRHDTVYWYQQGPGQDPQFLISFYEKMQSDKGSIPDRFSAQQFSDYHSELNMSSLELGDSALYFCASSPSSGMETQYFGPGTRLLVL.

The CDR3 DNA is TGTGCCAGCAGTTTATCACCCGGGACTAGCGGGGGTAATGAGCAGTTCTTC. Its protein product is CASSLSPGTSGGNEQFF. The chain has TRBV27 and TRBJ2-1; 14 bases map to TRBD2. The CDR3 has 17 amino acids. CDR1 is MNHEY, CDR2 SMNVEV, per germline (reference sequence). Unmatched junction bases numbered 5, after V lost 0 bases and J lost 7 bases.